This T cell receptor (beta chain) was recorded in a study of T cells in Graves' hyperthyroidism and ophthalmopathy. Study outcomes and limitations: A median around 6.8 months before onset, the model predicted ophthalmopathy. A 13 V-J model separated ophthalmopathy from stable hyperthyroidism.

This clonotype was seen at least ten times. Its antigen is not identified. RNA transcripts yielded amplified TCR beta CDR3 regions. HTBI primers were employed in a first-round RT-PCR of the TCR CDR3. TCRdb passed the multiplex PCR reads through MiXCR, listing each CDR3 protein once. This table has 600,000 or so distinct CDR3 sequences, roughly 15% appearing once. CDR3 length: 16 residues. From germline, CDR1 is LNHNV and CDR2 YYDKDF (reference sequence). The trim removed 3 bases at V and 1 base at J, leaving 5 bases unmatched. It was uncontrolled infection, other autoimmune disease, pregnancy or lactation that excluded patients.

Sequenced input: blood. V and J are TRBV15 and TRBJ1-5, with 8 positions matching TRBD1. This clonotype was sampled from a woman aged 50 to 60 with Graves' ophthalmopathy. This CDR3 reads CATSSDRGLSNQPQHF. The CDR3 DNA is TGTGCCACCAGCAGTGACAGGGGTCTGAGCAATCAGCCCCAGCATTTT.